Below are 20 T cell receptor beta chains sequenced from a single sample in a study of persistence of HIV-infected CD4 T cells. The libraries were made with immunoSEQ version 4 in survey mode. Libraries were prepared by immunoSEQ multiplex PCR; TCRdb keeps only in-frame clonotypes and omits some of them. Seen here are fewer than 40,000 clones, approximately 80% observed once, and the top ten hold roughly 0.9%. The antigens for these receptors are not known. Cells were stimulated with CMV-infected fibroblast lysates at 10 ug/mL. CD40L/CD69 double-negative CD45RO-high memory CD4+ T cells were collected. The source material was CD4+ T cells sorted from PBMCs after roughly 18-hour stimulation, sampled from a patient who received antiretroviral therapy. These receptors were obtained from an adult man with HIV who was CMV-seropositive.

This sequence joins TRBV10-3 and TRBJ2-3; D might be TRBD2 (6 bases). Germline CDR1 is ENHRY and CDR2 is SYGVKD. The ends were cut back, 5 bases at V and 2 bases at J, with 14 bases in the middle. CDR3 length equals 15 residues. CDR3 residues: CAISYGLQATDTQYF. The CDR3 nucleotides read TGTGCCATCAGTTACGGACTACAAGCCACAGATACGCAGTATTTT.

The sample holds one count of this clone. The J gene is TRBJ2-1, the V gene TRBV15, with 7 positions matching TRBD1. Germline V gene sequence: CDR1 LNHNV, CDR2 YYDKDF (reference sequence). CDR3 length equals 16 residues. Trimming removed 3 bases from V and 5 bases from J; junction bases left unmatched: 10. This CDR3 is CATSSPTGTANNEQFF. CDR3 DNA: TGTGCCACCAGCAGTCCCACCGGGACAGCGAACAATGAGCAGTTCTTC.

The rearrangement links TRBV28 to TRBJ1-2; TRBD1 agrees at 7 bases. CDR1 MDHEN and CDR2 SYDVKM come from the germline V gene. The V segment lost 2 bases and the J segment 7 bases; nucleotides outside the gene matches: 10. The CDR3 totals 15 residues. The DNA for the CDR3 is TGTGCCAGCAGTTTAGTAGCGGCAGGGGGGGCTGGCTACACCTTC. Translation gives CASSLVAAGGAGYTF.

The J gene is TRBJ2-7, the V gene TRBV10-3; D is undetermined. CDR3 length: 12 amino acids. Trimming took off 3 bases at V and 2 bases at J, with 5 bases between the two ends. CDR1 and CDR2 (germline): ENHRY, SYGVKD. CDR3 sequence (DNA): TGTGCCATCAGTGACTATGCCTACGAGCAGTACTTC. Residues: CAISDYAYEQYF.

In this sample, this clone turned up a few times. CDR3 nucleotide sequence: TGTGCCAGCAGCCAAGCGGCCCAACTAGCGGGGGGGCCTGTTGAGCAGTTCTTC. Translated, it gives CASSQAAQLAGGPVEQFF. The genes are TRBV4-2 and TRBJ2-1; 13 bases align to TRBD2. Trimming cost V 1 base and J 9 bases; bases outside gene matches: 12. Germline CDR1 reads LGHNA; CDR2 reads YNFKEQ. This CDR3 region has 18 residues.

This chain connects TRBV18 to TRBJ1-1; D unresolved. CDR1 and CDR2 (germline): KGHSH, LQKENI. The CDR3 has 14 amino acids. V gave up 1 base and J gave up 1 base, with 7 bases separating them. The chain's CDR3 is CASSPQLGNTEAFF. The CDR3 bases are TGTGCCAGCTCACCACAGTTGGGGAACACTGAAGCTTTCTTT.

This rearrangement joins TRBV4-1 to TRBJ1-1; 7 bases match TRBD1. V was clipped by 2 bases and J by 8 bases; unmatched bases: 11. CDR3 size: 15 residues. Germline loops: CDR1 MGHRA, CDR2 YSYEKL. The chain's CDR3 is CASSQSRTGAPEAFF. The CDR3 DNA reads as TGCGCCAGCAGCCAATCAAGGACAGGAGCCCCCGAAGCTTTCTTT.

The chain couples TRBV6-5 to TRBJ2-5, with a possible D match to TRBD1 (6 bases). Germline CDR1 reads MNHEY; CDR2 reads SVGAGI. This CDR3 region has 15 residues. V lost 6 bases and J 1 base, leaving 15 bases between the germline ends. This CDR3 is CASSTGWSPQETQYF. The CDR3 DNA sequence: TGTGCCAGCAGCACAGGGTGGTCCCCCCAAGAGACCCAGTACTTC.

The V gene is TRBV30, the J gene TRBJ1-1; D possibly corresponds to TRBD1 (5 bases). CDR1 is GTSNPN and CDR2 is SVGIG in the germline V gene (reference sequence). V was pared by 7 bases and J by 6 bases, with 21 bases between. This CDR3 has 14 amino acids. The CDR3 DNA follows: TGTGCCTCGGAGAGAGAGCAGGGTCTCCCTGAAGCTTTCTTT. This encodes CASEREQGLPEAFF.

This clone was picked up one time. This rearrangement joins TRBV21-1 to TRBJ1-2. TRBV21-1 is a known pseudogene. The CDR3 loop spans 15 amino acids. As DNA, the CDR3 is TGTGCCAGCAGCAAATCGGAGTTGTCGCTCTATGGCTACACCTTC. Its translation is CASSKSELSLYGYTF.

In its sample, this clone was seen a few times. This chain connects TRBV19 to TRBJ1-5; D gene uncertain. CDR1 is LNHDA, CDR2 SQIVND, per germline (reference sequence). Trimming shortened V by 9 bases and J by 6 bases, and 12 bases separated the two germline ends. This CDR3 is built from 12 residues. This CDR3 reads CASRRVGQPQHF. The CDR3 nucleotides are TGTGCCAGCAGGCGAGTAGGTCAGCCCCAGCATTTT.

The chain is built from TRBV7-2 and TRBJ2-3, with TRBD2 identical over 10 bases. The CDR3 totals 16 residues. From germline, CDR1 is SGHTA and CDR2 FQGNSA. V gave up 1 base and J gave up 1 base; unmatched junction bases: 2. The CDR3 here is CASSLEAGGGTDTQYF. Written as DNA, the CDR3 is TGTGCCAGCAGCTTAGAAGCGGGGGGGGGCACAGATACGCAGTATTTT.

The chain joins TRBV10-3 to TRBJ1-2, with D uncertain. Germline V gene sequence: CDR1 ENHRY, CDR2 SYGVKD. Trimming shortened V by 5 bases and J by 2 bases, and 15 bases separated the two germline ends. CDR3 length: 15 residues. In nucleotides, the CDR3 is TGTGCCATCAGTCACCCCGTTCCTCGGAACTATGGCTACACCTTC. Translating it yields CAISHPVPRNYGYTF.

In DNA, the CDR3 is TGCGCCAGCACCTTCACCCTGGGGGGAAACACTGAAGCTTTCTTT. Protein sequence: CASTFTLGGNTEAFF. The rearrangement links TRBV5-1 to TRBJ1-1, with D perhaps TRBD1 (5 bases). The V end was cut by 6 bases, the J end by 2 bases, with 17 bases between. CDR3 length: 15 residues. The germline V gene encodes CDR1 SGHRS and CDR2 YFSETQ.

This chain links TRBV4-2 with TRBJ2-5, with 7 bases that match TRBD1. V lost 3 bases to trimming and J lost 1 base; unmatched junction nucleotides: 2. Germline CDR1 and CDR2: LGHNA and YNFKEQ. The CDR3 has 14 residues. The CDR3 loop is CASSHGQVQETQYF. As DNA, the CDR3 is TGTGCCAGCAGCCATGGACAGGTCCAAGAGACCCAGTACTTC.

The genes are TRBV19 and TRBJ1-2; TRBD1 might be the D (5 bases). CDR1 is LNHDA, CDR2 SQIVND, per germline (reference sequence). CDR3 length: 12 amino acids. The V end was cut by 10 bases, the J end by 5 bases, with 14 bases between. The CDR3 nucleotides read TGTGCCATCGCGACCAGGGCATATGGCTACACCTTC. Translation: CAIATRAYGYTF.

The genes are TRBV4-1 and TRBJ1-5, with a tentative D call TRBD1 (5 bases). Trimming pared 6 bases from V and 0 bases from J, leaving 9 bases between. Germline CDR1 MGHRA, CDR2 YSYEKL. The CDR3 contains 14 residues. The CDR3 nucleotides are TGCGCCAGCAGTCGGGACGGTAGCAATCAGCCCCAGCATTTT. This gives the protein CASSRDGSNQPQHF.

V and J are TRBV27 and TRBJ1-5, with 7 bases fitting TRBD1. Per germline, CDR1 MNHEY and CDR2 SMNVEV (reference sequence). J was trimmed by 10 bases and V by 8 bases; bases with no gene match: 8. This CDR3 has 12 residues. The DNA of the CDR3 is TGTGCCAGCCGGAAAGGGGGCAACCCCCAGCATTTT. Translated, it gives CASRKGGNPQHF.

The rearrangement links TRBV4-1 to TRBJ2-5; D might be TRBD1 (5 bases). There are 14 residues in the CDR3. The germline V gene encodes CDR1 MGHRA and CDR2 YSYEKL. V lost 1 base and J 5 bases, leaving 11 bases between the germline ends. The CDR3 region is CASSQAGLGETQYF. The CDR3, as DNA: TGCGCCAGCAGCCAAGCAGGGTTGGGGGAGACCCAGTACTTC.

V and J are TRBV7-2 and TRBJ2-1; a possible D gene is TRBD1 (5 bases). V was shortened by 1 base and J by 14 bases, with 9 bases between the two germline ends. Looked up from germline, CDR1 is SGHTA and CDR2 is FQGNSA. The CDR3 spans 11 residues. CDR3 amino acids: CASSLEGYKFF. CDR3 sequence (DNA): TGTGCCAGCAGCTTAGAGGGGTACAAGTTCTTC.